The 28 T cell receptor beta chains below were found in one sample sequenced in a study of T cell responses to AZD1222 COVID-19 vaccine. Produced via immunoSEQ multiplex PCR; TCRdb's table is partial and in-frame only. The sample consists of 100,000 to 130,000 clones, nearly 90% of them appearing once. Sequenced material: peripheral blood, taken 28 days after the second AZD1222 dose. All receptors derive from an adult who received the AZD1222 COVID-19 vaccine.

The chain joins TRBV4-1 to TRBJ2-7; 7 bases agree with TRBD1. CDR1 and CDR2 from the germline V gene are MGHRA and YSYEKL. The junction had 8 bases not matched to a gene; V was cut back by 4 bases and J by 5 bases. This CDR3 contains 14 residues. CDR3 region: CASSLRDSLDEQYF. In DNA form, the CDR3 reads TGCGCCAGCAGCCTGAGGGACAGTCTGGACGAGCAGTACTTC.

This rearrangement joins TRBV28 to TRBJ2-2; no definite D call. Deletions cut 8 bases from V and 0 bases from J, with 13 bases between. The V gene's germline CDR1 is MDHEN and CDR2 SYDVKM. The CDR3 has 15 residues. In DNA, the CDR3 is TGTGCCAGCCTGACGGCGGCAGCGAACACCGGGGAGCTGTTTTTT. Translated: CASLTAAANTGELFF.

This clone occurred a few times. CDR3: CASSTGQAAGELFF. The CDR3 DNA sequence: TGTGCCAGCAGTACGGGACAGGCGGCCGGGGAGCTGTTTTTT. This chain joins TRBV6-2 or TRBV6-3 and TRBJ2-2; 8 nucleotides match TRBD1. V was pared by 5 bases and J by 6 bases, with 5 bases of the junction left unmatched. The CDR3 has 14 amino acids. Germline V gives CDR1 MNHEY, CDR2 SVGEGT.

Only one count was recorded for this clone. The chain carries TRBV19 and TRBJ2-2, with no clear D. Trimming left V 7 bases short and J 7 bases short, with 13 bases between. This CDR3 has 13 residues. CDR1 is LNHDA and CDR2 is SQIVND in the germline V gene (reference sequence). CDR3 sequence (DNA): TGTGCCAGTAAGCCGCCCAATAGCGGGGAGCTGTTTTTT. It encodes CASKPPNSGELFF. Combining the CDR3 with reference TRBV19 and TRBJ2-2 gives the whole variable domain DGGITQSPKYLFRKEGQNVTLSCEQNLNHDAMYWYRQDPGQGLRLIYYSQIVNDFQKGDIAEGYSVSREKKESFPLTVTSAQKNPTAFYLCASKPPNSGELFFGEGSRLTVL.

V gene TRBV7-3 combines with J gene TRBJ2-6; D not resolved. The V and J ends lost 2 bases and 0 bases respectively, with 8 bases between them. Germline CDR1 reads SGHTA; CDR2 reads FQGTGA. CDR3 length: 16 amino acids. The CDR3 nucleotides are TGTGCCAGCAGCTTATGGCGGCCCTCTGGGGCCAACGTCCTGACTTTC. This translates into CASSLWRPSGANVLTF.

This chain connects TRBV30 to TRBJ1-5; 8 nucleotides line up with TRBD1. CDR1 is GTSNPN, CDR2 SVGIG, per germline (reference sequence). The CDR3 covers 15 residues. The trim removed 5 bases at V and 0 bases at J, leaving 6 bases unmatched. Written as DNA, the CDR3 is TGTGCCTGGGGACAGGGAATAGATAGCAATCAGCCCCAGCATTTT. This codes for CAWGQGIDSNQPQHF.

The chain recombines TRBV7-2 with TRBJ2-1; TRBD2 aligns across 8 bases. In germline, CDR1 is SGHTA, CDR2 FQGNSA. V shed 3 bases, J shed 13 bases, and the junction held 5 bases outside the gene matches. This CDR3 is built from 12 residues. Here the CDR3 DNA reads TGTGCCAGCAGCTTTGGCGGGGGGCTTCAGTTCTTC. Translated, it gives CASSFGGGLQFF. The complete variable domain, with remaining parts taken from reference TRBV7-2 and TRBJ2-1, reads GAGVSQSPSNKVTEKGKDVELRCDPISGHTALYWYRQSLGQGLEFLIYFQGNSAPDKSGLPSDRFSAERTGGSVSTLTIQRTQQEDSAVYLCASSFGGGLQFFGPGTRLTVL.

The rearrangement links TRBV27 to TRBJ1-6; TRBD1 aligns across 8 bases. V lost 8 bases and J lost 9; bases outside the gene matches: 12. The CDR3 sequence is 15 residues long. Per germline, CDR1 MNHEY and CDR2 SMNVEV (reference sequence). The CDR3 DNA reads TGTGCCAGCTGTCCGGCCGGGACAGGTTCTTCACCCCTCCACTTT. Protein: CASCPAGTGSSPLHF.

The rearrangement links TRBV12-3 or TRBV12-4 to TRBJ1-3; no firm D call. Trimming removed 3 bases at V and 4 bases at J, with 7 bases between. This CDR3 spans 13 amino acids. The CDR3 DNA follows: TGTGCCAGCAGTTTGAACCTCGGAAACACCATATATTTT. Translating gives CASSLNLGNTIYF.

The chain has TRBV6-5 and TRBJ2-1, with 8 bases that match TRBD1. Germline CDR1 and CDR2: MNHEY and SVGAGI. There are 15 residues in the CDR3. Trimming at V came to 6 bases and at J to 4 bases, leaving 8 bases not matched to a gene. The CDR3: CASSPGGTPYNEQFF. The CDR3 bases are TGTGCCAGCAGCCCAGGGGGCACCCCATACAATGAGCAGTTCTTC.

The rearrangement links TRBV27 to TRBJ2-7, with 7 bases aligning to TRBD1. Germline CDR1 reads MNHEY; CDR2 reads SMNVEV (reference sequence). The ends lost 4 bases at V and 3 bases at J; junction bases unmatched: 12. The CDR3 sequence is 16 residues long. The CDR3 DNA reads as TGTGCCAGCAGTTCCACCCCGACAGGGAGAGACTACGAGCAGTACTTC. It encodes CASSSTPTGRDYEQYF.

This chain joins TRBV6-1 and TRBJ1-5; 9 positions agree with TRBD1. Germline CDR1 and CDR2: MNHNS and SASEGT. Losses at the gene ends were 4 bases for V and 3 bases for J; bases not matched to a gene: 7. The CDR3 covers 16 residues. The CDR3 protein is CASSAAWTGVNQPQHF. The CDR3 DNA is TGTGCCAGCAGTGCCGCCTGGACAGGGGTCAATCAGCCCCAGCATTTT.

This clone came up once. The chain couples TRBV2 to TRBJ1-1; D not certain. The germline V and J ends were trimmed by 0 bases and 3 bases, with 8 bases remaining between them. This CDR3 is 14 amino acids long. The germline V gene has CDR1 SNHLY and CDR2 FYNNEI. In DNA form, the CDR3 reads TGTGCCAGCAGTGAAGCCGGATTGGACACTGAAGCTTTCTTT. Its protein is CASSEAGLDTEAFF.

The V gene is TRBV6-5, the J gene TRBJ1-2, with TRBD1 matching over 10 bases. The germline gives CDR1 MNHEY, CDR2 SVGAGI. CDR3 length: 13 amino acids. Losses at the gene ends were 7 bases for V and 7 bases for J; bases not matched to a gene: 6. In DNA, the CDR3 is TGTGCCAGCAACCCGACAGGGGGCGGTGGCTACACCTTC. Amino acids: CASNPTGGGGYTF.

The rearrangement joins TRBV12-3 or TRBV12-4 to TRBJ1-2; D possibly corresponds to TRBD1 (6 bases). Trimming cost V 4 bases and J 5 bases, with 11 bases left between them. This CDR3 has 13 residues. The CDR3: CASSYQGSYGYTF. The CDR3 DNA sequence: TGTGCCAGCAGTTACCAGGGGTCTTATGGCTACACCTTC.

The chain recombines TRBV6-1 with TRBJ2-7; possible D gene TRBD2, 7 bases. Trimming shortened V by 2 bases and J by 9 bases, and 11 bases separated the two germline ends. The CDR3 length is 12 residues. Looked up from germline, CDR1 is MNHNS and CDR2 is SASEGT. The CDR3: CASSESGGGQYF. Written as DNA, the CDR3 is TGTGCCAGCAGTGAATCGGGGGGCGGGCAGTACTTC.

The chain combines TRBV7-8 with TRBJ2-2; 8 bases are a match to TRBD2. J gave up 0 bases and V 0 bases, and 9 bases lay outside the gene matches. The CDR3 is 19 amino acids. CDR1 is SGHVS and CDR2 is FQNEAQ in the germline V gene. CDR3 sequence: CASSLATSDEDPNTGELFF. CDR3 in DNA: TGTGCCAGCAGCTTAGCGACTAGCGACGAAGATCCGAACACCGGGGAGCTGTTTTTT.

This sequence joins TRBV28 and TRBJ1-3; D may be TRBD1 (6 bases). V lost 6 bases to trimming and J lost 2 bases, with 17 bases between them. This CDR3 is built from 16 residues. Looked up from germline, CDR1 is MDHEN and CDR2 is SYDVKM. The CDR3 DNA follows: TGTGCCAGCAGCCTTCCGGGGGCAAGTGCTGGAAACACCATATATTTT. Amino acids: CASSLPGASAGNTIYF.

CDR3 bases: TGCGCCAGCAGCTTGGGGGGCGGGACCTACAATGAGCAGTTCTTC. Amino acids: CASSLGGGTYNEQFF. The chain links TRBV5-1 to TRBJ2-1, with TRBD2 as a possible D gene (6 bases). Germline V gene lookup returns CDR1 SGHRS and CDR2 YFSETQ. With 0 bases removed from V and 2 bases from J, the gap between germline ends came to 9 bases. This CDR3 contains 15 residues.

This clone was detected only once. The chain is built from TRBV19 and TRBJ2-2; D call uncertain. Germline CDR1 reads LNHDA; CDR2 reads SQIVND (reference sequence). Between the trimmed V and J ends, which lost 2 bases and 4 bases, there was a span of 8 bases. CDR3 length: 14 amino acids. CDR3 nucleotide sequence: TGTGCCAGTAGTATACTTTTGGGCACCGGGGAGCTGTTTTTT. Protein sequence: CASSILLGTGELFF. The whole variable domain, filled in from reference TRBV19 and TRBJ2-2, reads DGGITQSPKYLFRKEGQNVTLSCEQNLNHDAMYWYRQDPGQGLRLIYYSQIVNDFQKGDIAEGYSVSREKKESFPLTVTSAQKNPTAFYLCASSILLGTGELFFGEGSRLTVL.

V usage is TRBV5-6 and J usage is TRBJ2-7; D is undetermined. The CDR3 spans 15 residues. The germline V gene encodes CDR1 SGHDT and CDR2 YYEEEE. Trimming took 1 base from V and 2 from J, leaving 13 bases between them. Here the CDR3 DNA reads TGTGCCAGCAGCTTGAGGTGGTCTAGAACCTACGAGCAGTACTTC. This codes for CASSLRWSRTYEQYF.

This chain uses TRBV28 with TRBJ2-6, with 9 bases that match TRBD1. CDR1 and CDR2 from the germline V gene are MDHEN and SYDVKM. V was pared by 6 bases and J by 0 bases, with 6 bases of the junction left unmatched. The CDR3 sequence is 17 residues long. The CDR3 protein is CASSYGQGSSGANVLTF. In nucleotides, the CDR3 is TGTGCCAGCAGCTATGGACAGGGGAGCTCTGGGGCCAACGTCCTGACTTTC.

V gene TRBV7-9 combines with J gene TRBJ1-5; 8 bases are shared with TRBD1. Trimming at V came to 5 bases and at J to 0 bases, leaving 9 bases not matched to a gene. Germline lookup yields CDR1 SEHNR and CDR2 FQNEAQ (reference sequence). CDR3 size: 17 residues. CDR3 sequence: CASSRTQGALSNQPQHF. As DNA, the CDR3 is TGTGCCAGCAGCCGTACTCAGGGGGCCCTTAGCAATCAGCCCCAGCATTTT.

The chain is built from TRBV4-3 and TRBJ2-6; D gene uncertain. The germline V gene encodes CDR1 LGHNA and CDR2 YSLEER. The CDR3 consists of 17 residues. Deletions cut 2 bases from V and 0 bases from J, with 11 bases between. The CDR3 loop is CASSQLGPASGANVLTF. The CDR3 DNA sequence: TGCGCCAGCAGCCAACTTGGACCGGCCTCTGGGGCCAACGTCCTGACTTTC.

This rearrangement joins TRBV28 to TRBJ2-4; 12 positions agree with TRBD1. The CDR3 runs 14 residues. Germline lookup yields CDR1 MDHEN and CDR2 SYDVKM. J lost 8 bases, V lost 5 bases, and 4 bases had no gene match. CDR3 residues: CASSTGTGGYIQYF. CDR3 sequence (DNA): TGTGCCAGCAGTACCGGGACAGGGGGCTACATTCAGTACTTC. The full variable domain, in which reference TRBV28 and TRBJ2-4 provide the parts outside the CDR3, is DVKVTQSSRYLVKRTGEKVFLECVQDMDHENMFWYRQDPGLGLRLIYFSYDVKMKEKGDIPEGYSVSREKKERFSLILESASTNQTSMYLCASSTGTGGYIQYFGAGTRLSVL.

V gene TRBV27 combines with J gene TRBJ2-7; D uncertain. Per the germline V gene, CDR1 is MNHEY and CDR2 is SMNVEV (reference sequence). CDR3 size: 14 residues. V lost 6 bases and J lost 0, with 12 bases in between. In nucleotides, the CDR3 is TGTGCCAGCAGATCCATGGATTCCTCCTACGAGCAGTACTTC. This codes for CASRSMDSSYEQYF.

The genes are TRBV5-8 and TRBJ2-7, with 7 positions matching TRBD1. Germline assignment: CDR1 SGHTS and CDR2 YDEGEE. The CDR3 length is 15 residues. V shed 1 base and J 0 bases; nucleotides not matched to a gene: 4. The CDR3 loop reads CASSLQQGTSYEQYF. The CDR3 nucleotides read TGTGCCAGCAGCTTGCAACAGGGGACCTCCTACGAGCAGTACTTC.

This chain connects TRBV6-5 to TRBJ2-1, with a possible D match to TRBD2 (6 bases). The CDR3 runs to 14 residues. V lost 7 bases and J lost 0, with 10 bases in between. In germline, CDR1 is MNHEY, CDR2 SVGAGI. The CDR3 region has the DNA TGTGCCAGCACCCGGGGGAGCTCCTACAATGAGCAGTTCTTC. It encodes CASTRGSSYNEQFF.